This T cell receptor beta chain was sequenced in a study of T cell changes during pregnancy in multiple sclerosis. This CDR3 has 16 amino acids. Germline V lookup: CDR1 SGHAT, CDR2 FQNNGV. Trimming removed 0 bases from V and 3 bases from J, with 14 bases in between. Generated by immunoSEQ multiplex PCR, the TCRdb table keeps only in-frame clones and is missing some. The data contain around 29,000 clones, around nine tenths of them singletons. The V call is TRBV11-2, the J call TRBJ2-5, with TRBD1 as a possible D gene (6 bases). The sample was CD8+ T cells from peripheral blood mononuclear cells, taken before pregnancy. The receptor was derived from a female donor with multiple sclerosis, enrolled in a pregnancy study. The CDR3: CASSLDLTGWEETQYF. The CDR3, as DNA: TGTGCCAGCAGCTTAGATCTAACAGGGTGGGAAGAGACCCAGTACTTC. Drawing the rest from reference TRBV11-2 and TRBJ2-5, the complete variable domain is EAGVAQSPRYKIIEKRQSVAFWCNPISGHATLYWYQQILGQGPKLLIQFQNNGVVDDSQLPKDRFSAERLKGVDSTLKIQPAKLEDSAVYLCASSLDLTGWEETQYFGPGTRLLVL.